This T cell receptor beta chain was captured by sequencing in a study of T cell repertoires in cytomegalovirus infection. Via MiXCR, TCRdb re-called the reads, giving one row per CDR3 protein. In the table there are 250,000 or so distinct CDR3 sequences, roughly 9.1% of which are singletons. The CDR3 covers 14 residues. V was clipped by 5 bases and J by 3 bases, with 16 bases between them. Looked up from germline, CDR1 is DFQATT and CDR2 is SNEGSKA (reference sequence). The V call is TRBV20-1, the J call TRBJ1-2; D ambiguous. The sample taken for sequencing was PBMCs. The receptor was isolated from a human donor in good health (CMV status not recorded). Some clones in this sample may be carry-over from other donors' samples. CDR3 in amino acids: CSARHTRIDYGYTF. The CDR3 DNA reads TGCAGTGCTCGCCATACAAGGATTGACTATGGCTACACCTTC.